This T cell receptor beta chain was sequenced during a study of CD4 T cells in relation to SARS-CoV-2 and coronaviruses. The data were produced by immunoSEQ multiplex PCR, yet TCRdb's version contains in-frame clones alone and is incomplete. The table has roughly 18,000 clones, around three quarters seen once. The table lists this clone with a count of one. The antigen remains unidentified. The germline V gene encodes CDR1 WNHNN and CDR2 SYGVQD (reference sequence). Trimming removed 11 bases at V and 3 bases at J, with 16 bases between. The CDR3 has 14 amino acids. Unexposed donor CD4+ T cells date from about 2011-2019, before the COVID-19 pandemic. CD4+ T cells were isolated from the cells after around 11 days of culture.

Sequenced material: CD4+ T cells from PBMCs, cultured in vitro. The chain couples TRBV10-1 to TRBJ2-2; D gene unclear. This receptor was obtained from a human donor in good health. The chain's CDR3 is CASSAASDTGELFF. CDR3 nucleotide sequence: TGCGCCTCATCTGCCGCATCTGACACCGGGGAGCTGTTTTTT.